This TCR beta chain stems from a study of identical twins. This CDR3 region has 14 residues. V was cut by 5 bases and J by 7 bases, with 17 bases left in between. CDR1 SNHLY and CDR2 FYNNEI come from the germline V gene. TCRdb re-called the 5' RACE reads with MiXCR, one entry per CDR3 protein. The data contain approximately 890,000 distinct CDR3 sequences, approximately 13% of them singletons. These records were also assigned to another study, of yellow fever vaccine responses in identical twins.

The sequenced material came from PBMCs. V and J are TRBV2 and TRBJ1-1; possibly TRBD1 for D (5 bases). The clonotype originates from a woman between 18 and 30 years old in good health. The CDR3 is CASSTGPALGEAFF. CDR3 nucleotide sequence: TGTGCCAGCAGTACGGGACCTGCCCTTGGTGAAGCTTTCTTT.